Listed here are 8 T cell receptor beta chains from one sample, sequenced in a study of blood T cell repertoires in COVID-19. Sequenced by immunoSEQ multiplex PCR; TCRdb stores in-frame clones only, minus some. Of about 130,000 clones in the sample, roughly nine tenths are singletons; the top ten hold roughly 4.8%. Sequenced sample: peripheral blood. Source of these receptors: a man in his 60s with COVID-19, enrolled during active disease.

The chain combines TRBV9 with TRBJ2-1; no clear D. V lost 0 bases to trimming and J lost 3 bases, with 13 bases between them. CDR1 is SGDLS, CDR2 YYNGEE, per germline. The CDR3 spans 16 residues. The CDR3 sequence: CASSVGNSRNYNEQFF. For the CDR3, the DNA is TGTGCCAGCAGCGTAGGAAATAGCAGAAACTACAATGAGCAGTTCTTC.

The V call is TRBV28, the J call TRBJ1-5; 7 bases map to TRBD1. In germline, CDR1 is MDHEN, CDR2 SYDVKM. V was clipped by 6 bases and J by 0 bases; unmatched bases: 8. CDR3 size: 16 residues. The CDR3 loop reads CASRFQGVYSNQPQHF. The CDR3 bases are TGTGCCAGCAGGTTTCAGGGGGTCTATAGCAATCAGCCCCAGCATTTT.

The CDR3 sequence is CASSPRGDGEKLFF. The DNA for the CDR3 is TGTGCCAGCAGCCCCAGGGGCGATGGGGAAAAACTGTTTTTT. The chain is built from TRBV7-3 and TRBJ1-4; D is possibly TRBD1 (6 bases). Trimming stripped 5 bases from V and 8 bases from J, with 15 bases between. The CDR3 runs to 14 residues. CDR1 and CDR2 (germline): SGHTA, FQGTGA.

The chain is built from TRBV3-1 (or the pseudogene TRBV3-2) and TRBJ2-1, with D perhaps matching TRBD1 (5 bases). The CDR3 consists of 16 residues. Germline V gene lookup returns CDR1 LGHDT and CDR2 YNNKEL (reference sequence). Trimming took off 4 bases at V and 3 bases at J, with 16 bases between the two ends. In DNA form, the CDR3 reads TGTGCCAGCAGCCCGAACCTCAGGGATTTCTACAATGAGCAGTTCTTC. Translation gives CASSPNLRDFYNEQFF.

The chain uses TRBV4-1 and TRBJ1-5; no definite D call. CDR1 is MGHRA, CDR2 YSYEKL, per germline. The CDR3 runs 17 residues. V was pared by 0 bases and J by 0 bases, with 12 bases between. DNA of the CDR3: TGCGCCAGCAGCCAAGAGCCACAGAGCTATAGCAATCAGCCCCAGCATTTT. Protein product: CASSQEPQSYSNQPQHF.

This chain connects TRBV4-1 to TRBJ2-3; D ambiguous. Germline values: CDR1 MGHRA, CDR2 YSYEKL. Between the trimmed V and J ends, which lost 4 bases and 2 bases, there was a span of 7 bases. The CDR3 runs to 13 residues. The CDR3 DNA reads as TGCGCCAGCAGCCTACAAGACACAGATACGCAGTATTTT. Amino acids: CASSLQDTDTQYF.

The chain employs TRBV19 and TRBJ1-5; D remains ambiguous. This CDR3 contains 16 residues. Germline lookup yields CDR1 LNHDA and CDR2 SQIVND (reference sequence). Trimming pared 4 bases from V and 0 bases from J, leaving 13 bases between. The CDR3 spells CASSTPRSYSNQPQHF. Written as DNA, the CDR3 is TGTGCCAGTAGTACCCCGCGTTCCTATAGCAATCAGCCCCAGCATTTT.

The V call is TRBV6-5, the J call TRBJ2-2, with 8 nucleotides matching TRBD2. Germline lookup yields CDR1 MNHEY and CDR2 SVGAGI. The CDR3 is 14 residues long. V lost 8 bases, J lost 2 bases, and 4 bases stayed unmatched. CDR3 amino acids: CASGRGGNTGELFF. The CDR3 DNA reads as TGTGCCAGCGGCCGGGGGGGTAACACCGGGGAGCTGTTTTTT.